This is a list of T cell receptor beta chains from one sample in a study of shared clonotypes between healthy human individuals. Only in-frame clones appear in the TCRdb table, and some are missing; sequencing was by immunoSEQ multiplex PCR. This table holds about 480,000 clones, over 75% found once. Sequences were obtained from PBMCs. The source of these receptors is a woman in her forties in good health. Some clones in this sample may be carry-over from other donors' samples. CDR3s include the opening cysteine and the closing phenylalanine or tryptophan.

V gene	CDR3 protein
TRBV21-1	CASTLTGPPSGSRDTQYF
TRBV7-9	CASSLGQGYAGELFF
TRBV19	CASSRNSGSYEQYF
TRBV7-2	CASSLQLAGGPGTGELFF
TRBV12-5	CASGLAPGVRNTGELFF
TRBV18	CASSPGQVLNGANVLTF
TRBV6-4	CASYPDRAINRYTF
TRBV14	CASSQFRAGEQFF
TRBV9	CASSPRGLAAEQYF
TRBV18	CASSPPTGSVYEQYF
TRBV29-1	CSVATQLNTDTQYF
TRBV4-1	CASSQPTSGSYNEQFF
TRBV2	CASRVGRYLETQYF
TRBV11-3	CASSLVHSANTGELFF
TRBV7-3	CASSLTGGLAGSGEQFF
TRBV5-6	CASSYAGNYEQYF
TRBV19	CASAMPHQPQHF
TRBV19	CASSSSGPYEQYF
TRBV27	CASSLQVAGRSYF
TRBV11-2	CASSSGHRETQYF
TRBV5-1	CASSLELAGDTQYF
TRBV6-1	CASSEAGTSGRNIQYF
TRBV5-1	CASSPLAGEFEQYF
TRBV6-4	CASSDSMTELVF
TRBV15	CATSSPGAGQPQHF
TRBV7-2	CASSLGEQDYGYTF